What follows describes a single T cell receptor beta chain. V was trimmed by 5 bases and J by 2 bases, leaving 21 bases between them. This CDR3 comprises 18 residues. CDR1 is SGHAT, CDR2 FQNNGV, per germline. Assay: immunoSEQ multiplex PCR; the TCRdb copy retains only in-frame clones and omits some. The table shows tens of thousands of clones, with approximately 96% occurring only once. The data belong to a study of T cell changes during pregnancy in multiple sclerosis. The rearrangement links TRBV11-2 to TRBJ1-4, with D tentatively TRBD1 (6 bases). Specimen: peripheral blood, collected in the second trimester of pregnancy. The sequence was obtained from a female donor with multiple sclerosis, enrolled in a pregnancy study. CDR3 protein: CASSTIRQGKRTNEKLFF. The CDR3 nucleotides read TGTGCCAGCAGCACAATCCGTCAGGGGAAGCGGACTAATGAAAAACTGTTTTTT. Full variable domain (missing parts from reference TRBV11-2 and TRBJ1-4): EAGVAQSPRYKIIEKRQSVAFWCNPISGHATLYWYQQILGQGPKLLIQFQNNGVVDDSQLPKDRFSAERLKGVDSTLKIQPAKLEDSAVYLCASSTIRQGKRTNEKLFFGSGTQLSVL.